This T cell receptor (beta chain) was sequenced in a study of blood T cell repertoires in COVID-19. Study-level background: In each case, the material was cDNA or gDNA derived from T cells, B-cell-depleted T cells, or PBMCs.

This clone was seen only once. Germline V lookup: CDR1 LNHDA, CDR2 SQIVND (reference sequence). Trimming shortened V by 3 bases and J by 15 bases, and 18 bases separated the two germline ends. The CDR3 runs to 14 residues. Participants came from roughly 24 US areas, aged roughly 18 to 95 years. Each participant's cohort was designated according to participant-reported clinical history. Per the study methods: Estimation of nucleated cell counts relied on the amplification of reference gene primers. Here immunoSEQ multiplex PCR was the method, and the copy in TCRdb shows in-frame clones only, minus some. The V and J calls and clone size come from that table; D and trimming were worked out from the DNA. Of some 200,000 clones listed, 84% were seen once; the top ten hold around 7%.

Specimen: PBMCs or T cells enriched from blood (not recorded which). The origin of this receptor is a man between 35 and 55 years old who had recovered from COVID-19. This sequence joins TRBV19 and TRBJ1-6, with a tentative D call TRBD1 (5 bases). This CDR3 is CASSISVRGLLLHF. The CDR3 DNA reads as TGTGCCAGTAGTATTAGTGTACGGGGACTTCTCCTCCACTTT.